This is a list of T cell receptor beta chains from one sample in a study of T cells expressing NK-cell markers. TCRdb reprocessed the 5' RACE reads, with one entry per CDR3 protein and no DNA. The sample has around 470,000 distinct CDR3 sequences. Material: blood T cells: a sorted CD56 or NKG2C T cell subset, CD4+ or CD8+ T cells, or bulk PBMC T cells (not recorded which). The receptors originated from a woman between 45 and 65 years old in good health. Both conserved end residues are part of each CDR3. The order of the fields is V gene, J gene, CDR3 protein.

v_call: TRBV11-3
j_call: TRBJ2-1
cdr3_aa: CASSLVLAPSEQFF

v_call: TRBV27
j_call: TRBJ2-1
cdr3_aa: CASSLSLQGNYNEQFF

v_call: TRBV27
j_call: TRBJ2-7
cdr3_aa: CASSSAGWREGHREQYF

v_call: TRBV24-1
j_call: TRBJ2-2
cdr3_aa: CATSDPGTSGRDPQELFF

v_call: TRBV14
j_call: TRBJ2-3
cdr3_aa: CASRFSRGPDTQYF

v_call: TRBV3-1
j_call: TRBJ1-2
cdr3_aa: CASSQGSGVNYGYTF

v_call: TRBV7-8
j_call: TRBJ2-3
cdr3_aa: CASSLTSGKDTQYF

v_call: TRBV11-2
j_call: TRBJ2-3
cdr3_aa: CASSLGRRLAGDDTQYF

v_call: TRBV12-3/TRBV12-4
j_call: TRBJ1-2
cdr3_aa: CASTSALYYGYTF

v_call: TRBV24-1
j_call: TRBJ2-1
cdr3_aa: CATSVSGTSLYNEQFF

v_call: TRBV12-3/TRBV12-4
j_call: TRBJ2-2
cdr3_aa: CASSLMAPSTGELFF

v_call: TRBV10-2
j_call: TRBJ2-3
cdr3_aa: CASDTGQADTQYF

v_call: TRBV12-3/TRBV12-4
j_call: TRBJ2-1
cdr3_aa: CASSLPPGAYNEQFF

v_call: TRBV7-3
j_call: TRBJ2-3
cdr3_aa: CASSTLVIDTQYF

v_call: TRBV6-2/TRBV6-3
j_call: TRBJ2-5
cdr3_aa: CASSSGQGALISQETQYF

v_call: TRBV5-1
j_call: TRBJ2-5
cdr3_aa: CASGLAGGNRETQYF

v_call: TRBV3-1
j_call: TRBJ1-1
cdr3_aa: CASGFRGTEAFF

v_call: TRBV4-1
j_call: TRBJ2-5
cdr3_aa: CASSPGMGGLVETQYF

v_call: TRBV6-2/TRBV6-3
j_call: TRBJ2-1
cdr3_aa: CASSYGAGGFYEQFF

v_call: TRBV12-3/TRBV12-4
j_call: TRBJ2-1
cdr3_aa: CASSLDSGIWFF

v_call: TRBV21-1
j_call: TRBJ2-2
cdr3_aa: CASSATSGRASGELFF

v_call: TRBV3-1
j_call: TRBJ2-1
cdr3_aa: CASSQFLISAGGPNEQFF

v_call: TRBV9
j_call: TRBJ1-2
cdr3_aa: CASSRTEGYGYTF

v_call: TRBV29-1
j_call: TRBJ2-5
cdr3_aa: CSVLGEGRETQYF

v_call: TRBV20-1
j_call: TRBJ2-3
cdr3_aa: CSARVWDTDTQYF

v_call: TRBV3-1
j_call: TRBJ2-3
cdr3_aa: CASSLPVLSDTQYF

v_call: TRBV28
j_call: TRBJ2-1
cdr3_aa: CASSRDWSDRFPQAYNEQFF

v_call: TRBV7-7
j_call: TRBJ2-1
cdr3_aa: CASSLGDADSNEQFF

v_call: TRBV5-1
j_call: TRBJ1-1
cdr3_aa: CASSLDTGGSNTEAFF

v_call: TRBV7-3
j_call: TRBJ2-7
cdr3_aa: CASSRQGTYEQYF

v_call: TRBV4-2
j_call: TRBJ1-6
cdr3_aa: CASSQVGSRGLNSPLHF

v_call: TRBV7-8
j_call: TRBJ1-4
cdr3_aa: CASSLRDRGSEKLFF